The source of this T cell receptor beta chain is a study of blood T cells in healthy people across ages (dated by TCRdb to between 2015 and 2016). With respect to the entire study: In model experiments, roughly one uniquely barcoded TCR beta cDNA molecule per two T cells was captured by template switching. To track age-related changes in TCR beta repertoire diversity, the study relied on deep sequencing normalized with unique cDNA molecular identifiers. To avoid experimental bias, donors of different ages were randomly spread across the sequencing lanes. The donors were divided into four age groups: young (average about 15 years), middle-aged (approximately 41), aged (about 60) and long-lived (roughly 82). For two donors (one aged 18 to 29 and one aged 80 or older), the study analyzed two additional independent replicas of 1 million unique cDNA reads from the same blood draw. Paper-wide results and their limitations: Bulk unsorted PBMC profiling prevented conclusive comparison of naive and antigen-experienced compartments. Compared with the aged group, the long-lived group had more naive CD4+ T cells, fewer expanded clones and increased TCR diversity, suggesting age selection. As age increased, observed TCR beta diversity per million T cells dropped in a roughly linear way, and a significant reduction was already evident by age approximately 40. A strong correlation was found between observed TCR beta diversity and the percentage of naive T cells measured by flow cytometry. Estimates of total diversity based on one million sequenced T cells were considered lower bounds and underestimates. Because donor CMV infection status was unknown, age-related changes in expanded clonotypes were potentially confounded.

Libraries came from 5' RACE. The sequencing machine was an Illumina HiSeq 2500. A second PCR of roughly 7 to 11 cycles was performed with a sample-barcoded 5' primer and a J-beta primer mix. A template-switch 5' adaptor carrying 12 random nucleotides introduced a unique molecular identifier onto each TCR beta cDNA molecule. Each sample yielded at least 2.5 million CDR3-containing paired-end reads. First-strand cDNA synthesis was performed from all RNA using the Mint cDNA synthesis kit, with priming by a TRBC-specific oligonucleotide. After uracil-DNA glycosylase treatment, a first 18-cycle PCR used universal primers M1SS and BC2_uni_R on all cDNA. The authors' pipeline ran thus. Normalization of each sample was performed by random selection of 1 million high-quality reads, each carrying a distinct molecular identifier. Instead of being binned into consensus sequences, reads with shared molecular identifiers were discarded. CDR3 identification, clonotype clustering and error correction used MiTCR with a Q25 quality threshold and the strictest error-elimination algorithm. A nonparametric unseen species model with Euler transformation was used to estimate lower-bound total TCR beta diversity. TCRdb ran its own pipeline on the public reads, namely fastp trimming at Q25 and MiXCR clone calling, and kept in-frame beta chains. Rows with a matching CDR3 protein are joined into one entry that keeps the most common DNA and genes. The V and J calls here are based on TCRdb, not the publication. The sample table lists hundreds of thousands of distinct CDR3 sequences, around 50% of them with a count of one. The top ten hold roughly 24% of the sample.

Only a few counts were recorded for this clonotype. What this receptor recognizes is not known. Within one base of it there is no much larger clone, and no base qualities were kept. The 39 donors, aged roughly 6 to 100 years, were systemically healthy Caucasian individuals from Russia. Approximately 10 milliliters of peripheral blood were collected from each donor into EDTA-treated Vacutainer tubes. Ficoll-Paque density-gradient centrifugation was used to isolate PBMCs, with at least 7 million obtained per sample. Total RNA, at least 5 micrograms per sample, was extracted from PBMCs with Trizol reagent. Naive CD45RAhigh/CD27high T cell percentages were measured by flow cytometry on a PBMC aliquot from every donor. The CDR3 covers 12 residues, taking in both the cysteine and the phenylalanine. The sequence is cut down to CDR3 DNA, 36 bases in frame from base 1. CDR1 and CDR2 are read off the germline V gene as SGHDN and FVKESK. Deletion took 2 bases off V and 9 bases off J, with a span of 9 bases between the germline ends.

Material for sequencing was blood. This sequence was found in an elderly man in good health. The chain couples TRBV14 to TRBJ2-3, with the identity of the D gene unclear. The CDR3 sequence is CASSQSLGTQYF. The DNA sequence follows: TGTGCCAGCAGCCAATCCTTAGGGACGCAGTATTTT.